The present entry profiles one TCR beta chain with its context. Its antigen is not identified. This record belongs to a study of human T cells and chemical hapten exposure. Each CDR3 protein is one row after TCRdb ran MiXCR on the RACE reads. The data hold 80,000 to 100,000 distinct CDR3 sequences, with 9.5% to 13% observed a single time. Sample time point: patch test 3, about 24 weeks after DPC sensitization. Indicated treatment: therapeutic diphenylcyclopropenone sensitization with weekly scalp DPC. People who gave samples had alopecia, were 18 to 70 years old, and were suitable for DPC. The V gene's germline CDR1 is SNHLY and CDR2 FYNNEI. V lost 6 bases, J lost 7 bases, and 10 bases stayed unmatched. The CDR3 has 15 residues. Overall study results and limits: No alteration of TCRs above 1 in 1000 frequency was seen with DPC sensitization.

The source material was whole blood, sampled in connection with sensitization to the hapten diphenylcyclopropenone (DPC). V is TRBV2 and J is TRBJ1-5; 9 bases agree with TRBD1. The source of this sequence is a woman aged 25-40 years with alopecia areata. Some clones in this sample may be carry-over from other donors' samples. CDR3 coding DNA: TGTGCCAGCAGCCCAGGACAGGGGTTAGGACAGCCCCAGCATTTT. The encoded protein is CASSPGQGLGQPQHF.